The 7 T cell receptor beta chains presented below share a single source sample, sequenced in a study of identical twins. MiXCR, applied by TCRdb to the 5' RACE reads, yields one record per CDR3 protein. The sample holds roughly 630,000 distinct CDR3 sequences, 7.1% seen once. The sample also formed part of further work on yellow fever vaccine responses in identical twins.

Material for sequencing was PBMCs. The receptors stem from a woman younger than 35 in good health.

This clonotype was recorded at least ten times. The J gene is TRBJ1-3, the V gene TRBV4-1, with D possibly matching TRBD1 (6 bases). V lost 0 bases, J lost 4 bases, and 10 bases lay in between. Germline lookup yields CDR1 MGHRA and CDR2 YSYEKL. This CDR3 has 15 residues. The CDR3 sequence is CASSQDTGTGNTIYF. The CDR3 region has the DNA TGCGCCAGCAGCCAAGATACAGGGACGGGAAACACCATATATTTT.

J is TRBJ1-1 and V is TRBV7-6; no clear D. CDR1 and CDR2 (germline): SGHVS, FNYEAQ. Between the trimmed V and J ends, which lost 3 bases and 0 bases, there was a span of 20 bases. This CDR3 is built from 18 residues. Written as DNA, the CDR3 is TGTGCCAGCAGCTTTTACGCCGGGCCCTTCCATATGAACACTGAAGCTTTCTTT. Protein: CASSFYAGPFHMNTEAFF.

This chain joins TRBV3-1 and TRBJ2-6, with D unresolved. CDR1 LGHDT and CDR2 YNNKEL come from the germline V gene (reference sequence). The CDR3 contains 16 residues. Trimming took 1 base from V and 0 from J, leaving 7 bases between them. The CDR3 here is CASSQGVNSGANVLTF. CDR3 bases: TGTGCCAGCAGCCAAGGAGTAAACTCTGGGGCCAACGTCCTGACTTTC.

The V and J genes are TRBV6-1 and TRBJ2-3; maybe TRBD1 (5 bases). The CDR3 is 14 amino acids. V gave up 7 bases and J gave up 1 base, with 12 bases separating them. The germline gives CDR1 MNHNS, CDR2 SASEGT. This CDR3 is CASNKQGGTDTQYF. The CDR3, as DNA: TGTGCCAGCAACAAGCAGGGTGGCACAGATACGCAGTATTTT.

This clonotype was recorded a few times. This chain connects TRBV11-1 to TRBJ2-1; 9 bases match TRBD1. CDR1 and CDR2 (germline): SGHAT, FQDESV (reference sequence). With V trimmed by 3 bases and J by 13 bases, 7 bases remained unmatched. The CDR3 is made up of 13 amino acids. Here the CDR3 reads CASSLSDRGVQFF. Written as DNA, the CDR3 is TGTGCCAGCAGCTTGTCGGACAGGGGTGTACAGTTCTTC. Full variable domain (missing parts from reference TRBV11-1 and TRBJ2-1): EAEVAQSPRYKITEKSQAVAFWCDPISGHATLYWYRQILGQGPELLVQFQDESVVDDSQLPKDRFSAERLKGVDSTLKIQPAELGDSAMYLCASSLSDRGVQFFGPGTRLTVL.

This clonotype was found a few times. The chain carries TRBV20-1 and TRBJ2-7; 9 nucleotides match TRBD2. CDR3 length: 15 residues. Germline trimming cut 3 bases from V and 4 bases from J; bases unmatched to any gene: 10. In germline, CDR1 is DFQATT, CDR2 SNEGSKA (reference sequence). The chain's CDR3 is CSASWIGSGSYEQYF. In DNA, the CDR3 is TGCAGTGCTAGTTGGATCGGTAGCGGGAGTTACGAGCAGTACTTC.

The rearrangement joins TRBV6-2 or TRBV6-3 to TRBJ2-7; D perhaps matches TRBD1 (5 bases). CDR3 length: 16 residues. The V end lost 0 bases, the J end lost 2 bases, and 14 bases lay between the germline ends. The V gene's germline CDR1 is MNHEY and CDR2 SVGEGT. The CDR3 DNA reads as TGTGCCAGCAGTTACTCCTTAGACAGACCTCCCTACGAGCAGTACTTC. Translation gives CASSYSLDRPPYEQYF.